This T cell receptor (beta chain) is from a study of somatic mutations in cytotoxic T cells in rheumatoid arthritis. Study-wide context: Flow sorting yielded some V beta antibody-stained T-cell populations at nearly 100% purity, among them V beta1+ cells sequenced for TCRB. Regarding the study as a whole: Statistical analysis of the slight TRBV07 underrepresentation in rheumatoid arthritis patients did not adjust for multiple comparisons. CD8+ T cells showed clonality that did not differ significantly between patients with rheumatoid arthritis and age-matched healthy controls.

V was shortened by 0 bases and J by 7 bases, with 16 bases between the two germline ends. The CDR3 contains 16 residues. CDR1 is LNHNV and CDR2 is YYDKDF in the germline V gene (reference sequence). Libraries were prepared by immunoSEQ multiplex PCR; TCRdb keeps only in-frame clonotypes and omits some of them. The sample holds tens of thousands of clones, about 82% seen once. About this clone itself: Its target is not known.

This TCR was sampled from a woman aged 45 to 65 in good health. The chain has TRBV15 and TRBJ2-1, with D possibly TRBD1 on 6 matching bases. Specimen: CD8+ T cells sorted from blood. The CDR3 loop is CATSRDRGSTGNEQFF. Here the CDR3 DNA reads TGTGCCACCAGCAGAGATAGGGGGTCTACGGGAAATGAGCAGTTCTTC.